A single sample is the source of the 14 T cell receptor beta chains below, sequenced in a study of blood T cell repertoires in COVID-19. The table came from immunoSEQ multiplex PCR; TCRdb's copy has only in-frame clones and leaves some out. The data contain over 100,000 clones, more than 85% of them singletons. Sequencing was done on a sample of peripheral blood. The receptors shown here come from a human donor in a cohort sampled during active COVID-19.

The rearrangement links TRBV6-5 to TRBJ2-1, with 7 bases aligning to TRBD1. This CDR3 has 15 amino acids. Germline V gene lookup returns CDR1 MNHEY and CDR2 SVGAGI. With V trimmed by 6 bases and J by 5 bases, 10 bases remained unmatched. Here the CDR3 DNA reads TGTGCCAGCAGGGATCCGGACAGGCCGGACAATGAGCAGTTCTTC. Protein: CASRDPDRPDNEQFF.

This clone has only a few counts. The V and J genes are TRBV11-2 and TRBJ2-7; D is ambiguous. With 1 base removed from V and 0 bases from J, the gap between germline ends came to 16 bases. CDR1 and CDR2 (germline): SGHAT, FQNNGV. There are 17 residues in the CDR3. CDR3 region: CASSLALSGLVSYEQYF. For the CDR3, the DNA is TGTGCCAGCAGCTTAGCTCTGTCGGGTCTCGTCTCCTACGAGCAGTACTTC.

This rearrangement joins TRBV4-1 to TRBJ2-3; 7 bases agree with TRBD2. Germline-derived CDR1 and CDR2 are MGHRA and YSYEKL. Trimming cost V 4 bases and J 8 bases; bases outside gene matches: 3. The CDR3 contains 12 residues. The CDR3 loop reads CASSPSSGTQYF. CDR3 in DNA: TGCGCCAGCAGCCCTTCTAGCGGTACGCAGTATTTT.

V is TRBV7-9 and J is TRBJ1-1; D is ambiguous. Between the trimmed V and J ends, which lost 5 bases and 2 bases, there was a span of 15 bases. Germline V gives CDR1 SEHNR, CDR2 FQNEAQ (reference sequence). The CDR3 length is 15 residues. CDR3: CASSPPGGYNTEAFF. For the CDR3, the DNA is TGTGCCAGCAGCCCGCCGGGAGGGTACAACACTGAAGCTTTCTTT.

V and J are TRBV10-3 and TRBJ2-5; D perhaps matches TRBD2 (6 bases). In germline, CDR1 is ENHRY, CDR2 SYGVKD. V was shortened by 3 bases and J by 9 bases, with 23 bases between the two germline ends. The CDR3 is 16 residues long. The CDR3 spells CAISDSGTPDRGAQYF. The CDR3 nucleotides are TGTGCCATCAGTGACTCCGGGACTCCCGATCGCGGGGCCCAGTACTTC.

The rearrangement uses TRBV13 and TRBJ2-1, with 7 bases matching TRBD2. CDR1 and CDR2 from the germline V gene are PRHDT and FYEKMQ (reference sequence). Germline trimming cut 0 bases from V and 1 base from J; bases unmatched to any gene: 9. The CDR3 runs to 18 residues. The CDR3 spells CASSLGGRALSSYNEQFF. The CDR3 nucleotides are TGTGCCAGCAGCTTAGGAGGGAGGGCCCTCTCGTCCTACAATGAGCAGTTCTTC.

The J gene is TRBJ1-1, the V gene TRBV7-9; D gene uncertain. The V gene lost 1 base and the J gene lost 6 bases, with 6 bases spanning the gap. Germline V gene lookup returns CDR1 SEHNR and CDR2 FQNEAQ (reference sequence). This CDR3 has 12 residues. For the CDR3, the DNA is TGTGCCAGCAGCTTAGGTGCAGCTGAAGCTTTCTTT. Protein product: CASSLGAAEAFF. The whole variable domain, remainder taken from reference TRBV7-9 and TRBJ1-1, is DTGVSQNPRHKITKRGQNVTFRCDPISEHNRLYWYRQTLGQGPEFLTYFQNEAQLEKSRLLSDRFSAERPKGSFSTLEIQRTEQGDSAMYLCASSLGAAEAFFGQGTRLTVV.

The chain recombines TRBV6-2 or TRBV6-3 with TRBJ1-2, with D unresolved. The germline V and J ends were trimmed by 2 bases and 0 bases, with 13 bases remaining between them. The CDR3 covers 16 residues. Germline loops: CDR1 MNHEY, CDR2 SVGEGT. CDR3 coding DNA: TGTGCCAGCAGTTACCCGAGAGGCTCACCTAACTATGGCTACACCTTC. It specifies CASSYPRGSPNYGYTF.

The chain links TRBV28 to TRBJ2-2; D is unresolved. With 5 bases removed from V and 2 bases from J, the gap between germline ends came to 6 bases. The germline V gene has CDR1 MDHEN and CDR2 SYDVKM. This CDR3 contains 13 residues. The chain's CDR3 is CASSLRNTGELFF. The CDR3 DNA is TGTGCCAGCAGTCTCAGAAACACCGGGGAGCTGTTTTTT.

CDR3: CASSYSTDYNEQFF. The CDR3 coding sequence is TGTGCCAGCAGTTACTCGACAGATTACAATGAGCAGTTCTTC. The chain carries TRBV6-2 or TRBV6-3 and TRBJ2-1; D is perhaps TRBD1 (5 bases). Trimming removed 0 bases from V and 4 bases from J, with 7 bases in between. In germline, CDR1 is MNHEY, CDR2 SVGEGT. The length of the CDR3 is 14 residues.

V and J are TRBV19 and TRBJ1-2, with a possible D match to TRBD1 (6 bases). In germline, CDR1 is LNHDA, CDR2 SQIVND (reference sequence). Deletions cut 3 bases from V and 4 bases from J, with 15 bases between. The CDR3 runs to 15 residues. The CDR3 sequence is CASSIAGAGLYGYTF. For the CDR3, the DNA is TGTGCCAGTAGTATCGCGGGGGCGGGTCTCTATGGCTACACCTTC.

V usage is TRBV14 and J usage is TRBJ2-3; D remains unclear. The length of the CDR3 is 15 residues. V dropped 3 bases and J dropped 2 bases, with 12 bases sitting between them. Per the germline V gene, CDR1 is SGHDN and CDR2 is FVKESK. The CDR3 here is CASSHLPPPTDTQYF. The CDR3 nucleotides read TGTGCCAGCAGCCACCTACCACCTCCCACAGATACGCAGTATTTT.

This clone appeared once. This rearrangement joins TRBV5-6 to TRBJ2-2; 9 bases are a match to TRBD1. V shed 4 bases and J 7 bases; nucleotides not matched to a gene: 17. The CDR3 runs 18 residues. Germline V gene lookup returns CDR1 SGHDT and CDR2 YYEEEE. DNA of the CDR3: TGTGCCAGCAGCCCTACCCTGGGACAGGGAGGGCGGATCGGGGAGCTGTTTTTT. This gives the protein CASSPTLGQGGRIGELFF.

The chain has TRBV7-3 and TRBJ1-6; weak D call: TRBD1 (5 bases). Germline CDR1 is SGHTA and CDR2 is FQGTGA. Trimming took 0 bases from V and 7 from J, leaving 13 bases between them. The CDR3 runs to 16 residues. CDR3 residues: CASSLTGPRANSPLHF. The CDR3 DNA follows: TGTGCCAGCAGCTTAACGGGTCCCAGGGCCAATTCACCCCTCCACTTT.